The 15 T cell receptor beta chains below all came from one sample that was sequenced in a study of cytomegalovirus exposure and HLA in healthy donors. The PCR contained 60 Vbeta and 13 Jbeta primers. The data were produced by immunoSEQ multiplex PCR, yet TCRdb's version contains in-frame clones alone and is incomplete. This sample carries 100,000 to 150,000 clones, around 70% of them seen once, and the ten largest clones take around 6.6%. Source material: PBMCs. The origin of the receptors is a man aged 35 to 55 in good health and CMV-seropositive.

The chain recombines TRBV11-2 with TRBJ1-1, with unresolved D. Germline V gene sequence: CDR1 SGHAT, CDR2 FQNNGV. This CDR3 region has 14 residues. V was pared by 3 bases and J by 1 base, with 9 bases between. The CDR3 sequence is CASSFISGNTEAFF. The DNA of the CDR3 is TGTGCCAGCAGCTTTATTTCAGGGAACACTGAAGCTTTCTTT.

The chain recombines TRBV5-4 with TRBJ2-1; TRBD1 might be the D (6 bases). The CDR3 runs 15 residues. CDR1 is SGHNT and CDR2 is YYREEE in the germline V gene (reference sequence). Between the trimmed V and J ends, which lost 0 bases and 2 bases, there was a span of 9 bases. CDR3 residues: CASSLGGQTYNEQFF. As DNA, the CDR3 is TGTGCCAGCAGCTTGGGGGGACAAACCTACAATGAGCAGTTCTTC.

The rearrangement uses TRBV9 and TRBJ1-4; D unresolved. Trimming removed 0 bases at V and 0 bases at J, with 12 bases between. The CDR3 length is 17 residues. The germline CDR1 and CDR2 sequences are SGDLS and YYNGEE. The CDR3: CASSVGPGFTTNEKLFF. CDR3 in DNA: TGTGCCAGCAGCGTAGGACCGGGGTTTACAACTAATGAAAAACTGTTTTTT.

This clone was seen only once. J is TRBJ2-7 and V is TRBV9; the match to TRBD2 covers 8 bases. J lost 4 bases, V lost 1 base, and 4 bases had no gene match. CDR3 length equals 14 residues. Germline V lookup: CDR1 SGDLS, CDR2 YYNGEE. Here the CDR3 reads CASSVRAGAYEQYF. For the CDR3, the DNA is TGTGCCAGCAGCGTAAGAGCGGGAGCGTACGAGCAGTACTTC.

This chain links TRBV5-1 with TRBJ1-1, with 7 bases aligning to TRBD1. The CDR3 is 13 amino acids. The junction had 4 bases not matched to a gene; V was cut back by 2 bases and J by 6 bases. CDR1 is SGHRS and CDR2 is YFSETQ in the germline V gene. CDR3 bases: TGCGCCAGCAGCTTACAAGGGGGCCCTGAAGCTTTCTTT. It yields the protein CASSLQGGPEAFF.

The chain couples TRBV5-5 to TRBJ2-7; 9 positions match TRBD2. The CDR3 sequence is 15 residues long. Unmatched junction bases numbered 9, after V lost 2 bases and J lost 6 bases. Germline V gene lookup returns CDR1 SGHKS and CDR2 YYEKEE (reference sequence). The DNA for the CDR3 is TGTGCCAGCAGCTTTCCATGGCGGGAGGGCCTCGAGCAGTACTTC. Translated, it gives CASSFPWREGLEQYF.

The rearrangement joins TRBV25-1 to TRBJ2-1, with D possibly being TRBD2 (5 bases). From germline, CDR1 is MGHDK and CDR2 SYGVNS. The CDR3 runs 15 residues. Trimming cost V 6 bases and J 0 bases, with 12 bases left between them. DNA for the CDR3: TGTGCCAGCAGCCAATGGGAGAGCTCCTACAATGAGCAGTTCTTC. Amino acid sequence: CASSQWESSYNEQFF.

The chain carries TRBV7-9 and TRBJ1-5; TRBD1 matches 10 bases. Germline V gene lookup returns CDR1 SEHNR and CDR2 FQNEAQ (reference sequence). The CDR3 covers 15 residues. Trimming took 5 bases from V and 6 from J; bases not matched to a gene: 7. The CDR3 protein is CASSPLGDRGQPQHF. In DNA form, the CDR3 reads TGTGCCAGCAGCCCCCTTGGGGACAGGGGTCAGCCCCAGCATTTT.

There are a few counts of this clone. The gene calls are TRBV6-1 and TRBJ1-2; possible D gene TRBD1, 6 bases. Germline CDR1 reads MNHNS; CDR2 reads SASEGT. The germline V and J ends were trimmed by 3 bases and 8 bases, with 19 bases remaining between them. The CDR3 is made up of 15 amino acids. The CDR3 DNA reads as TGTGCCAGCAGTGAGCTTCAGGGGAGATCGGGCGGCTACACCTTC. Translation gives CASSELQGRSGGYTF.

The chain is built from TRBV28 and TRBJ2-1; TRBD2 aligns across 9 bases. This CDR3 is 15 amino acids long. V was clipped by 7 bases and J by 7 bases; unmatched bases: 11. In germline, CDR1 is MDHEN, CDR2 SYDVKM. CDR3 DNA sequence: TGTGCCAGCAACCTGAGGGGCGCGGGGGGGAATGAGCAGTTCTTC. Its translation: CASNLRGAGGNEQFF.

CDR3 nucleotides: TGCAGCGTTCGTACAGGAAATTGGGAGTTCTTC. Its protein is CSVRTGNWEFF. V is TRBV29-1 and J is TRBJ2-1; the D gene is possibly TRBD1 (5 bases). The germline gives CDR1 SQVTM, CDR2 ANQGSEA. Trimming took 5 bases from V and 14 from J, leaving 16 bases between them. The CDR3 is 11 residues long.

J is TRBJ2-2 and V is TRBV29-1; TRBD1 aligns across 8 bases. Unmatched junction bases numbered 17, after V lost 0 bases and J lost 2 bases. This CDR3 is 20 amino acids long. Germline CDR1 and CDR2: SQVTM and ANQGSEA. CDR3 protein: CSVEDRPRDRRISNTGELFF. In DNA, the CDR3 is TGCAGCGTTGAAGATCGACCAAGGGACAGGCGAATTTCCAACACCGGGGAGCTGTTTTTT.

This clone turned up a few times. The V and J genes are TRBV18 and TRBJ2-1; D might be TRBD2 (5 bases). This CDR3 comprises 14 residues. Trimming took 2 bases from V and 2 from J, leaving 7 bases between them. Germline V gives CDR1 KGHSH, CDR2 LQKENI. The CDR3 DNA reads TGTGCCAGCTCACCAAACGGGGCCTACAATGAGCAGTTCTTC. It yields the protein CASSPNGAYNEQFF. The entire variable domain, with the rest obtained from reference TRBV18 and TRBJ2-1, is as follows: NAGVMQNPRHLVRRRGQEARLRCSPMKGHSHVYWYRQLPEEGLKFMVYLQKENIIDESGMPKERFSAEFPKEGPSILRIQQVVRGDSAAYFCASSPNGAYNEQFFGPGTRLTVL.

The rearrangement uses TRBV10-1 and TRBJ2-7; possibly TRBD2 for D (6 bases). The CDR3 covers 14 residues. CDR1 is WNHNN and CDR2 is SYGVQD in the germline V gene (reference sequence). V was clipped by 6 bases and J by 0 bases, with 12 bases between them. In DNA form, the CDR3 reads TGCGCCAGCAGCGAAATGGGGGGCTCCTACGAGCAGTACTTC. As protein: CASSEMGGSYEQYF.

V and J are TRBV5-1 and TRBJ2-3, with a possible D match to TRBD1 (6 bases). V was trimmed by 2 bases and J by 0 bases, leaving 10 bases between them. The CDR3 extends over 15 amino acids. Germline V gene lookup returns CDR1 SGHRS and CDR2 YFSETQ. CDR3 in amino acids: CASSLWTASTDTQYF. The CDR3 nucleotides are TGCGCCAGCAGCTTATGGACAGCTAGCACAGATACGCAGTATTTT.